This T cell receptor beta chain was recorded in a study of CD8+CD57+ T cells in acquired aplastic anemia. Whole-study context: DNA from sorted CD4+ and CD8+ cells averaged 3.2 ug.

Genomic DNA, the template, was used for profiling of the TCR beta VDJ and CDR3. TCRdb fed the reads into MiXCR, producing one record per CDR3 protein. The data contain approximately 98,000 distinct CDR3 sequences, about 63% of them singletons. The sequenced patients had an expansion of CD8+CD57+ cells seen by flow cytometry. No patient had been given any therapy when blood was sampled. Trimming removed 4 bases at V and 2 bases at J, with 9 bases between. Looked up from germline, CDR1 is SEHNR and CDR2 is FQNEAQ (reference sequence). The CDR3 loop spans 13 amino acids. Sequencing was performed on sorted CD4+, CD8+, or CD8+CD57+ T cells (not recorded which) from PBMCs. The chain uses TRBV7-9 and TRBJ2-7; a possible D gene is TRBD1 (6 bases). The source is a human donor with aplastic anemia. As DNA, the CDR3 is TGTGCCAGCAGCTGGCAGGGGACCTACGAGCAGTACTTC. Translated, it gives CASSWQGTYEQYF.